These 26 T cell receptor beta chains share one sample of origin, sequenced in a study of PD-1 blockade in classical Hodgkin lymphoma. TCRdb's table, derived via immunoSEQ multiplex PCR, lists solely in-frame clones and lacks some. The data hold about 98,000 clones, with around nine tenths observed a single time. Relapse was seen in all patients after autologous stem cell transplantation, and brentuximab vedotin exposure was variable. Sequenced here: peripheral blood mononuclear cells (PBMCs), sampled at baseline. The receptors stem from a human donor with classical Hodgkin lymphoma.

J is TRBJ1-1 and V is TRBV11-1; no definite D call. This CDR3 contains 14 residues. The germline gives CDR1 SGHAT, CDR2 FQDESV (reference sequence). V gave up 3 bases and J gave up 1 base, with 9 bases separating them. This CDR3 reads CASSLRHRNTEAFF. In DNA form, the CDR3 reads TGTGCCAGCAGCTTGCGACACAGGAACACTGAAGCTTTCTTT.

This rearrangement joins TRBV27 to TRBJ1-2; no clear D. The germline V and J ends were trimmed by 0 bases and 4 bases, with 12 bases remaining between them. The CDR3 consists of 15 residues. Germline CDR1 reads MNHEY; CDR2 reads SMNVEV (reference sequence). CDR3 sequence: CASSLSAVDGYGYTF. Written as DNA, the CDR3 is TGTGCCAGCAGTTTATCGGCAGTAGACGGCTATGGCTACACCTTC.

The chain has TRBV30 and TRBJ1-5; a weak D match, TRBD1 (5 bases). The germline CDR1 and CDR2 sequences are GTSNPN and SVGIG (reference sequence). The CDR3 contains 14 residues. Trimming stripped 5 bases from V and 9 bases from J, with 20 bases between. The CDR3 DNA reads TGTGCCTGGGCTACGGGGCGACTGGGTGGGCCCCAGCATTTT. Translated: CAWATGRLGGPQHF.

The chain uses TRBV6-1 and TRBJ2-7, with D possibly matching TRBD2 (6 bases). Trimming removed 3 bases at V and 0 bases at J, with 18 bases between. This CDR3 is built from 17 residues. Germline CDR1 is MNHNS and CDR2 is SASEGT. The CDR3 here is CASSDPGGGTASYEQYF. As DNA, the CDR3 is TGTGCCAGCAGTGATCCCGGAGGAGGGACCGCCTCCTACGAGCAGTACTTC.

In its sample, this clone was seen once. V usage is TRBV27 and J usage is TRBJ1-2; the D is unclear. Trimming stripped 3 bases from V and 6 bases from J, with 8 bases between. Germline CDR1 is MNHEY and CDR2 is SMNVEV (reference sequence). CDR3 length: 12 amino acids. The CDR3 coding sequence is TGTGCCAGCAGTTTGCGCGGGCATGGCTACACCTTC. Amino acid sequence: CASSLRGHGYTF.

V is TRBV27 and J is TRBJ2-7, with 8 positions matching TRBD1. Trimming took 3 bases from V and 5 from J; bases not matched to a gene: 9. Germline CDR1 is MNHEY and CDR2 is SMNVEV (reference sequence). CDR3 size: 15 residues. The CDR3 spells CASSFPGQGRNEQYF. CDR3 DNA: TGTGCCAGCAGTTTCCCTGGACAGGGTAGGAACGAGCAGTACTTC.

The chain recombines TRBV5-6 with TRBJ2-7, with 9 bases lining up with TRBD2. J lost 0 bases, V lost 3 bases, and 7 bases had no gene match. CDR1 is SGHDT, CDR2 YYEEEE, per germline. This CDR3 has 16 residues. This chain's CDR3 is CASSSASSGISYEQYF. The CDR3 DNA reads as TGTGCCAGCAGCTCGGCGTCTAGCGGGATCTCCTACGAGCAGTACTTC.

This clone was detected once. V is TRBV30 and J is TRBJ2-5; no clear D. The length of the CDR3 is 14 residues. The germline V and J ends were trimmed by 0 bases and 6 bases, with 14 bases remaining between them. Germline V CDR1 and CDR2: GTSNPN, SVGIG (reference sequence). The CDR3 coding sequence is TGTGCCTGGAGTGTACGAATGGCGGCAAAGACCCAGTACTTC. It encodes CAWSVRMAAKTQYF.

The CDR3 nucleotides read TGTGCCTCCACACGACAGGTACCAAATGAAAAACTGTTTTTT. Amino acid sequence: CASTRQVPNEKLFF. V usage is TRBV30 and J usage is TRBJ1-4; D is perhaps TRBD1 (6 bases). From germline, CDR1 is GTSNPN and CDR2 SVGIG (reference sequence). The CDR3 has 14 amino acids. Trimming took 7 bases from V and 5 from J, leaving 17 bases between them. Looking up the rest from reference TRBV30 and TRBJ1-4 gives the full variable domain: SQTIHQWPATLVQPVGSPLSLECTVEGTSNPNLYWYRQAAGRGLQLLFYSVGIGQISSEVPQNLSASRPQDRQFILSSKKLLLSDSGFYLCASTRQVPNEKLFFGSGTQLSVL.

This chain joins TRBV10-1 and TRBJ2-3, with D possibly TRBD2 on 6 matching bases. Germline V gene sequence: CDR1 WNHNN, CDR2 SYGVQD (reference sequence). The CDR3 spans 14 residues. V was trimmed by 2 bases and J by 2 bases, leaving 8 bases between them. As DNA, the CDR3 is TGCGCCAGCAGTGAGGGAGGGTACACAGATACGCAGTATTTT. As protein: CASSEGGYTDTQYF.

This chain connects TRBV5-1 to TRBJ2-1, with a possible D match to TRBD1 (5 bases). The CDR3 has 13 amino acids. Germline values: CDR1 SGHRS, CDR2 YFSETQ. V lost 2 bases to trimming and J lost 15 bases, with 18 bases between them. CDR3 sequence (DNA): TGCGCCAGCAGCTTCTCACTACAGGCCCCCGGGTTCTTC. The encoded protein is CASSFSLQAPGFF.

The chain employs TRBV5-1 and TRBJ1-1, with D possibly matching TRBD1 (5 bases). V was pared by 3 bases and J by 3 bases, with 12 bases between. CDR3 length equals 14 residues. Germline loops: CDR1 SGHRS, CDR2 YFSETQ. The DNA for the CDR3 is TGCGCCAGCAGCTCCGAGGGACGCTACACTGAAGCTTTCTTT. Protein product: CASSSEGRYTEAFF. The full variable domain, in which reference TRBV5-1 and TRBJ1-1 provide the parts outside the CDR3, is KAGVTQTPRYLIKTRGQQVTLSCSPISGHRSVSWYQQTPGQGLQFLFEYFSETQRNKGNFPGRFSGRQFSNSRSEMNVSTLELGDSALYLCASSSEGRYTEAFFGQGTRLTVV.

The rearrangement joins TRBV7-8 to TRBJ1-5, with no clear D. The germline CDR1 and CDR2 sequences are SGHVS and FQNEAQ. The CDR3 spans 15 residues. V was cut by 1 base and J by 4 bases, with 11 bases left in between. The CDR3 DNA reads as TGTGCCAGCAGCTTAGTTTCAGGTTCAAATCAGCCCCAGCATTTT. It specifies CASSLVSGSNQPQHF.

The chain joins TRBV6-6 to TRBJ2-7; possibly TRBD1 or TRBD2 for D (6 bases each). The germline CDR1 and CDR2 sequences are MNHNY and SVGAGI (reference sequence). The CDR3 totals 16 residues. Trimming pared 0 bases from V and 1 base from J, leaving 13 bases between. CDR3 DNA sequence: TGTGCCAGCAGTTACTCGGCGGGACACGGATCCTACGAGCAGTACTTC. Its translation is CASSYSAGHGSYEQYF.

The gene calls are TRBV5-1 and TRBJ2-1, with 13 bases aligning to TRBD2. The CDR3 contains 17 residues. The V and J ends lost 3 bases and 7 bases, in that order; junction bases with no gene match: 10. CDR1 is SGHRS and CDR2 is YFSETQ in the germline V gene. CDR3 DNA sequence: TGCGCCAGCAGCTGGGTACTAGCGGGAGGGCCGGGTAATGAGCAGTTCTTC. Translated, it gives CASSWVLAGGPGNEQFF.

The chain has TRBV6-1 and TRBJ1-1, with a weak D call TRBD1 (5 bases). This CDR3 is built from 19 residues. Looked up from germline, CDR1 is MNHNS and CDR2 is SASEGT. Trimming cost V 4 bases and J 0 bases, with 24 bases left between them. CDR3 nucleotides: TGTGCCAGCAGTGGAGGTCGACAGTCAAGGCCTCTTTTGAACACTGAAGCTTTCTTT. Amino acids: CASSGGRQSRPLLNTEAFF.

This clone has only one observation. This chain links TRBV9 with TRBJ1-2, with D uncertain. The CDR3 length is 16 residues. Germline V lookup: CDR1 SGDLS, CDR2 YYNGEE. Trimming stripped 0 bases from V and 1 base from J, with 13 bases between. CDR3 loop: CASSVGGHPLNYGYTF. In DNA, the CDR3 is TGTGCCAGCAGCGTAGGCGGCCACCCGCTTAACTATGGCTACACCTTC. Complete variable domain (other parts from reference TRBV9 and TRBJ1-2): DSGVTQTPKHLITATGQRVTLRCSPRSGDLSVYWYQQSLDQGLQFLIQYYNGEERAKGNILERFSAQQFPDLHSELNLSSLELGDSALYFCASSVGGHPLNYGYTFGSGTRLTVV.

The table lists this clone with a count of one. The V gene is TRBV27, the J gene TRBJ2-1, with 9 bases aligning to TRBD2. Germline V CDR1 and CDR2: MNHEY, SMNVEV (reference sequence). The CDR3 is 16 residues long. The junction had 12 bases not matched to a gene; V was cut back by 8 bases and J by 4 bases. The CDR3 nucleotides read TGTGCCAGCTGGGCTCGTATGGCGGGAGGGTACAATGAGCAGTTCTTC. Its protein product is CASWARMAGGYNEQFF.

This rearrangement joins TRBV30 to TRBJ2-7, with a weak D call TRBD2 (5 bases). Germline CDR1 reads GTSNPN; CDR2 reads SVGIG (reference sequence). V was clipped by 5 bases and J by 3 bases, with 26 bases between them. The CDR3 spans 17 residues. CDR3 region: CAWGSRRRAERGYEQYF. As DNA, the CDR3 is TGTGCCTGGGGCTCTAGACGCCGTGCGGAACGGGGCTACGAGCAGTACTTC. Full variable domain (remainder filled in from reference TRBV30 and TRBJ2-7): SQTIHQWPATLVQPVGSPLSLECTVEGTSNPNLYWYRQAAGRGLQLLFYSVGIGQISSEVPQNLSASRPQDRQFILSSKKLLLSDSGFYLCAWGSRRRAERGYEQYFGPGTRLTVT.

The chain recombines TRBV6-5 with TRBJ2-7; possibly TRBD2 for D (6 bases). The CDR3 runs to 14 residues. Trimming cost V 2 bases and J 9 bases, with 17 bases left between them. Germline V gene sequence: CDR1 MNHEY, CDR2 SVGAGI. The CDR3 protein is CASSYGAGGSGQYF. For the CDR3, the DNA is TGTGCCAGCAGTTACGGGGCTGGAGGGTCGGGGCAGTACTTC.

The rearrangement joins TRBV27 to TRBJ1-4, with D possibly TRBD1 on 5 matching bases. The CDR3 extends over 15 amino acids. The V and J ends lost 2 bases and 8 bases respectively, with 15 bases between them. Germline CDR1 MNHEY, CDR2 SMNVEV (reference sequence). CDR3 bases: TGTGCCAGCAGTTTAGAAGGGGCGGTGGGGGAAAAACTGTTTTTT. Protein: CASSLEGAVGEKLFF.

This chain links TRBV19 with TRBJ1-3; D is undetermined. Trimming removed 5 bases from V and 4 bases from J, with 6 bases in between. The CDR3 totals 12 residues. Germline CDR1 is LNHDA and CDR2 is SQIVND (reference sequence). The CDR3 DNA is TGTGCCAGTAGTGTACGGGGAAACACCATATATTTT. It encodes CASSVRGNTIYF.

A word on this clone: This specimen includes other DNA sequences encoding the same CDR3. This chain uses TRBV29-1 with TRBJ2-1, with 10 bases aligning to TRBD2. The CDR3 is 15 amino acids. The trim removed 4 bases at V and 1 base at J, leaving 4 bases unmatched. Per the germline V gene, CDR1 is SQVTM and CDR2 is ANQGSEA. DNA of the CDR3: TGCAGCGTTGGTTCAGCGGGAGGGTCCTACAATGAGCAGTTCTTC. Translating it yields CSVGSAGGSYNEQFF.

The genes are TRBV6-6 and TRBJ1-1; D not certain. Trimming pared 3 bases from V and 6 bases from J, leaving 5 bases between. Germline CDR1 MNHNY, CDR2 SVGAGI (reference sequence). The CDR3 covers 11 residues. The CDR3, as DNA: TGTGCCAGCAGTTATTCAGCTGAAGCTTTCTTT. As protein: CASSYSAEAFF.

This chain joins TRBV29-1 and TRBJ1-2, with D unresolved. Germline V lookup: CDR1 SQVTM, CDR2 ANQGSEA. V lost 6 bases to trimming and J lost 8 bases, with 22 bases between them. The CDR3 is made up of 14 amino acids. The CDR3 sequence: CSVVRAPGYGGYTF. CDR3 coding DNA: TGCAGCGTCGTTAGGGCCCCCGGGTACGGCGGCTACACCTTC. The complete variable domain, with remaining parts taken from reference TRBV29-1 and TRBJ1-2, reads SAVISQKPSRDICQRGTSLTIQCQVDSQVTMMFWYRQQPGQSLTLIATANQGSEATYESGFVIDKFPISRPNLTFSTLTVSNMSPEDSSIYLCSVVRAPGYGGYTFGSGTRLTVV.

The chain joins TRBV5-4 to TRBJ2-2; D gene ambiguous. Trimming shortened V by 0 bases and J by 4 bases, and 10 bases separated the two germline ends. Looked up from germline, CDR1 is SGHNT and CDR2 is YYREEE (reference sequence). This CDR3 has 15 amino acids. CDR3 loop: CASSLVGSGTGELFF. CDR3 coding DNA: TGTGCCAGCAGCTTGGTGGGGTCGGGCACCGGGGAGCTGTTTTTT. Complete variable domain (other parts from reference TRBV5-4 and TRBJ2-2): ETGVTQSPTHLIKTRGQQVTLRCSSQSGHNTVSWYQQALGQGPQFIFQYYREEENGRGNFPPRFSGLQFPNYSSELNVNALELDDSALYLCASSLVGSGTGELFFGEGSRLTVL.